The clone carrying this TCR beta chain was found many times. Germline CDR1 reads MNHEY; CDR2 reads SMNVEV (reference sequence). CDR3 size: 15 residues. J was trimmed by 7 bases and V by 5 bases; bases with no gene match: 11. The sample comes from a study of regulatory T cells in long-lasting Graves disease. With iRepertoire HTBI primers and Arm-PCR of CDR3 regions, TCR beta libraries were built. TCRdb recomputed calls from the multiplex PCR reads with MiXCR, one row per CDR3 protein. The table has about 440,000 distinct CDR3 sequences, approximately 15% seen once; the top ten hold around 15%. The time point was: newly diagnosed GD, antithyroid drugs for less than 3 months. PBMCs provided the RNA from which the TCR library was made. This same sample was also taken into another study, of T cells in Graves' hyperthyroidism and ophthalmopathy.

The receptor's source is a woman aged 25 to 45 with Graves disease. The sequenced sample was peripheral blood mononuclear cells (PBMCs), obtained at new diagnosis, from a patient treated with antithyroid drugs. The chain combines TRBV27 with TRBJ1-5, with 7 bases identical to TRBD1. Here the CDR3 DNA reads TGTGCCAGCAGTCCTACAGGGGACAGAGGACAGCCCCAGCATTTT. It specifies CASSPTGDRGQPQHF.